The 32 T cell receptor beta chains listed next were all sequenced from one sample in a study of cytomegalovirus exposure and HLA in healthy donors. PCR involved 60 Vbeta and 13 Jbeta primers. The table came from immunoSEQ multiplex PCR; TCRdb's copy has only in-frame clones and leaves some out. Of around 200,000 clones in the sample, around 86% were seen once. Sequenced input: PBMCs. Receptors were obtained from a woman aged 50 to 60 in good health and CMV-seropositive.

The chain couples TRBV5-1 to TRBJ2-5; D uncertain. V was trimmed by 0 bases and J by 5 bases, leaving 8 bases between them. In germline, CDR1 is SGHRS, CDR2 YFSETQ. The CDR3 is 13 residues long. DNA of the CDR3: TGCGCCAGCAGCTTGGGGAGTAGGGAGACCCAGTACTTC. Translated, it gives CASSLGSRETQYF.

This sequence joins TRBV7-9 and TRBJ1-1, with a possible D match to TRBD1 (6 bases). Trimming removed 4 bases at V and 0 bases at J, with 6 bases between. The length of the CDR3 is 13 residues. CDR1 and CDR2 (germline): SEHNR, FQNEAQ (reference sequence). Here the CDR3 DNA reads TGTGCCAGCAGCTACAGGGTGAACACTGAAGCTTTCTTT. It specifies CASSYRVNTEAFF.

The CDR3 nucleotides read TGTGCTAGCGACACCAACACTGAAGCTTTCTTT. Translation gives CASDTNTEAFF. The chain links TRBV19 to TRBJ1-1; D is uncertain. The germline V gene encodes CDR1 LNHDA and CDR2 SQIVND (reference sequence). The CDR3 has 11 residues.

The rearrangement links TRBV11-1 to TRBJ2-1, with 8 bases lining up with TRBD2. After removal of 5 bases from V and 4 bases from J, the junction contained 10 bases not matched to a gene. This CDR3 is 16 amino acids long. CDR1 is SGHAT, CDR2 FQDESV, per germline (reference sequence). The CDR3 sequence: CASSPFQSGGYNEQFF. The DNA for the CDR3 is TGTGCCAGCAGCCCCTTTCAGAGCGGGGGATACAATGAGCAGTTCTTC.

The gene calls are TRBV7-2 and TRBJ1-2; D is possibly TRBD1 (5 bases). Germline V gene lookup returns CDR1 SGHTA and CDR2 FQGNSA. This CDR3 contains 13 residues. Trimming pared 1 base from V and 7 bases from J, leaving 10 bases between. The CDR3 bases are TGTGCCAGCAGCTTAGTGGTGCAGGGTGGCTACACCTTC. This translates into CASSLVVQGGYTF.

In this sample, this clone turned up a few times. The chain has TRBV4-2 and TRBJ2-2; 7 bases are shared with TRBD2. Per the germline V gene, CDR1 is LGHNA and CDR2 is YNFKEQ. The CDR3 length is 14 residues. V dropped 3 bases and J dropped 7; count of bases not matched to a gene: 5. The CDR3 loop reads CASSHGLVYGELFF. CDR3 nucleotides: TGTGCCAGCAGCCACGGACTAGTGTACGGGGAGCTGTTTTTT.

This clone was detected ten times or more. The chain combines TRBV5-1 with TRBJ2-1, with TRBD2 matching 9 bases. With 2 bases clipped from V and 0 bases from J, the junction kept 6 bases outside the gene matches. The CDR3 is 17 amino acids. CDR1 SGHRS and CDR2 YFSETQ come from the germline V gene. As DNA, the CDR3 is TGCGCCAGCAGCTTAGATCCTAGCGGGGTCTCCTACAATGAGCAGTTCTTC. This translates into CASSLDPSGVSYNEQFF.

This clone showed up many times. The CDR3 region is CASSLVGDEQYF. CDR3 coding DNA: TGTGCCAGCAGCTTGGTAGGGGACGAGCAGTACTTC. This sequence joins TRBV5-6 and TRBJ2-7; perhaps TRBD1 as D (5 bases). This CDR3 region has 12 residues. Trimming took off 0 bases at V and 5 bases at J, with 6 bases between the two ends. The germline CDR1 and CDR2 sequences are SGHDT and YYEEEE.

The V gene is TRBV28, the J gene TRBJ1-4; 8 nucleotides line up with TRBD1. Germline assignment: CDR1 MDHEN and CDR2 SYDVKM. The CDR3 is made up of 18 amino acids. V was pared by 6 bases and J by 3 bases, with 15 bases of the junction left unmatched. The CDR3 is CASSPSSGGASANEKLFF. CDR3 nucleotide sequence: TGTGCCAGCAGCCCCTCGTCAGGGGGCGCGTCGGCTAATGAAAAACTGTTTTTT.

The chain employs TRBV5-4 and TRBJ2-7; no firm D call. There are 12 residues in the CDR3. Germline CDR1 is SGHNT and CDR2 is YYREEE (reference sequence). With 4 bases removed from V and 5 bases from J, the gap between germline ends came to 10 bases. Here the CDR3 DNA reads TGTGCCAGCAGCCAACCAGGCAACGAGCAGTACTTC. This encodes CASSQPGNEQYF.

This chain links TRBV7-3 with TRBJ2-2; D is ambiguous. The CDR3 loop spans 13 amino acids. With 5 bases removed from V and 1 base from J, the gap between germline ends came to 5 bases. CDR1 is SGHTA and CDR2 is FQGTGA in the germline V gene. CDR3 amino acids: CASSPMNTGELFF. CDR3 bases: TGTGCCAGCAGCCCAATGAACACCGGGGAGCTGTTTTTT.

In its sample, this clone was seen a few times. V and J are TRBV2 and TRBJ1-4, with unresolved D. There are 12 residues in the CDR3. V lost 6 bases to trimming and J lost 6 bases, with 8 bases between them. Germline lookup yields CDR1 SNHLY and CDR2 FYNNEI. The DNA of the CDR3 is TGTGCCAGCAGGCGGGAAGATGAAAAACTGTTTTTT. It translates to CASRREDEKLFF.

J is TRBJ2-3 and V is TRBV18; the match to TRBD2 covers 9 bases. Germline V gene lookup returns CDR1 KGHSH and CDR2 LQKENI. V lost 5 bases to trimming and J lost 7 bases; unmatched junction nucleotides: 13. This CDR3 has 16 amino acids. The CDR3 sequence is CASSFGMSGGPYTQYF. The CDR3 DNA is TGTGCCAGCTCATTTGGGATGAGCGGGGGGCCTTATACGCAGTATTTT.

The rearrangement uses TRBV7-2 and TRBJ1-2; perhaps TRBD1 as D (5 bases). Trimming removed 4 bases at V and 1 base at J, with 10 bases between. The germline CDR1 and CDR2 sequences are SGHTA and FQGNSA. This CDR3 region has 14 residues. CDR3 region: CASSYGGDNYGYTF. CDR3 coding DNA: TGTGCCAGCAGCTACGGGGGGGATAACTATGGCTACACCTTC.

The rearrangement uses TRBV7-9 and TRBJ2-5, with D unresolved. The CDR3 runs 14 residues. Trimming took off 2 bases at V and 2 bases at J, with 9 bases between the two ends. Germline lookup yields CDR1 SEHNR and CDR2 FQNEAQ (reference sequence). CDR3 region: CASSLSQTQETQYF. DNA for the CDR3: TGTGCCAGCAGCTTATCCCAGACTCAAGAGACCCAGTACTTC.

The chain recombines TRBV7-2 with TRBJ2-3; maybe TRBD1 (5 bases). Germline loops: CDR1 SGHTA, CDR2 FQGNSA. The length of the CDR3 is 13 residues. V was cut by 6 bases and J by 4 bases, with 11 bases left in between. The CDR3 DNA follows: TGTGCCAGCAGTCGCCAGGGCTCAGATACGCAGTATTTT. Its protein product is CASSRQGSDTQYF.

The V gene is TRBV4-3, the J gene TRBJ1-2, with TRBD1 matching over 7 bases. Germline CDR1 LGHNA, CDR2 YSLEER. The CDR3 has 16 residues. Trimming removed 4 bases from V and 2 bases from J; junction bases left unmatched: 10. The CDR3 bases are TGCGCCAGCAGCCGACAGGGAGGAGTCCTAAACTATGGCTACACCTTC. This codes for CASSRQGGVLNYGYTF.

The J gene is TRBJ1-3, the V gene TRBV2; a possible D gene is TRBD1 (6 bases). Looked up from germline, CDR1 is SNHLY and CDR2 is FYNNEI. The length of the CDR3 is 18 residues. With 2 bases removed from V and 3 bases from J, the gap between germline ends came to 20 bases. CDR3 in DNA: TGTGCCAGCAGTGAACGAACCGGCTTAACAGGGAGTGGAAACACCATATATTTT. It yields the protein CASSERTGLTGSGNTIYF.

The chain carries TRBV19 and TRBJ1-1; D remains ambiguous. Germline CDR1 LNHDA, CDR2 SQIVND (reference sequence). Trimming took 3 bases from V and 3 from J, leaving 11 bases between them. This CDR3 spans 14 amino acids. The DNA of the CDR3 is TGTGCCAGTAGTATTCCGGGGTTGGACACTGAAGCTTTCTTT. Protein product: CASSIPGLDTEAFF.

The chain joins TRBV9 to TRBJ2-5; D uncertain. The closer fit of TRBJ2-7 to the DNA end suggests the J call may be wrong. The V gene's germline CDR1 is SGDLS and CDR2 YYNGEE. The CDR3 extends over 14 amino acids. CDR3 in amino acids: CASSVGGDRYEQYF. The DNA for the CDR3 is TGTGCCAGCAGCGTAGGAGGCGACCGATACGAGCAGTACTTC.

This chain links TRBV6-5 with TRBJ1-2; D may be TRBD1 (6 bases). The germline CDR1 and CDR2 sequences are MNHEY and SVGAGI. Trimming stripped 2 bases from V and 5 bases from J, with 9 bases between. The CDR3 is made up of 13 amino acids. CDR3: CASSYVQGYGYTF. The CDR3 DNA reads as TGTGCCAGCAGTTACGTACAGGGTTATGGCTACACCTTC.

The chain joins TRBV30 to TRBJ1-5; 9 bases are a match to TRBD1. V gave up 8 bases and J gave up 0 bases; unmatched junction bases: 5. The CDR3 contains 14 residues. Per germline, CDR1 GTSNPN and CDR2 SVGIG (reference sequence). In DNA, the CDR3 is TGTGCCGTACAGGGGGCGGGTAGCAATCAGCCCCAGCATTTT. Translated, it gives CAVQGAGSNQPQHF.

The chain has TRBV5-1 and TRBJ1-2, with D possibly matching TRBD1 (6 bases). Trimming pared 3 bases from V and 3 bases from J, leaving 15 bases between. This CDR3 contains 15 residues. The V gene's germline CDR1 is SGHRS and CDR2 YFSETQ. The DNA for the CDR3 is TGCGCCAGCAGCTGGGGGGGCCGACTCCACTATGGCTACACCTTC. The encoded protein is CASSWGGRLHYGYTF.

The chain has TRBV5-4 and TRBJ2-5, with D perhaps TRBD1 (5 bases). The CDR3 extends over 16 amino acids. Trimming cost V 2 bases and J 1 base, with 15 bases left between them. Germline V gene data show CDR1 as SGHNT and CDR2 as YYREEE (reference sequence). CDR3 nucleotide sequence: TGTGCCAGCAGCTTACAGGCAAGAGTTTTCCAAGAGACCCAGTACTTC. It codes for CASSLQARVFQETQYF.

The gene calls are TRBV6-6 and TRBJ2-7; tentative D call: TRBD2 (5 bases). V was pared by 5 bases and J by 7 bases, with 15 bases between. There are 13 residues in the CDR3. CDR1 MNHNY and CDR2 SVGAGI come from the germline V gene (reference sequence). Written as DNA, the CDR3 is TGTGCCAGCAGTCCGGCGCCGTCGGGAGAGCAGTACTTC. As protein: CASSPAPSGEQYF.

CDR3 sequence reads: CASSKTDWDRGDEQYF. CDR3 DNA sequence: TGTGCCAGTAGCAAAACGGACTGGGACAGAGGGGACGAGCAGTACTTC. The V and J genes are TRBV19 and TRBJ2-5; 7 bases are shared with TRBD1. The DNA matches TRBJ2-7 better at its end, which makes the J call doubtful. The V gene's germline CDR1 is LNHDA and CDR2 SQIVND (reference sequence). CDR3 size: 16 residues.

This chain links TRBV11-2 with TRBJ1-5, with TRBD1 matching 7 bases. V lost 5 bases and J lost 5; bases outside the gene matches: 9. The CDR3 extends over 15 amino acids. Per germline, CDR1 SGHAT and CDR2 FQNNGV. The DNA of the CDR3 is TGTGCCAGCAGCCCCGGGACAGTTTCGGATCAGCCCCAGCATTTT. Encoded protein: CASSPGTVSDQPQHF.

The rearrangement uses TRBV4-3 and TRBJ2-5, with 9 bases that match TRBD2. CDR1 LGHNA and CDR2 YSLEER come from the germline V gene. The V segment lost 4 bases and the J segment 0 bases; nucleotides outside the gene matches: 3. The CDR3 loop spans 15 amino acids. CDR3: CASSPAGGDQETQYF. CDR3 coding DNA: TGCGCCAGCAGCCCTGCGGGAGGGGACCAAGAGACCCAGTACTTC.

The chain joins TRBV18 to TRBJ2-7; TRBD1 is a possible D gene (8 bases). Germline lookup yields CDR1 KGHSH and CDR2 LQKENI. With 3 bases removed from V and 3 bases from J, the gap between germline ends came to 27 bases. CDR3 length: 19 residues. The CDR3, as DNA: TGTGCCAGCTCACCTCCGGGACAGGCTTCGGGGGGACAACTCTACGAGCAGTACTTC. It specifies CASSPPGQASGGQLYEQYF.

In this sample, this clone turned up a few times. The chain is built from TRBV7-6 and TRBJ2-5; no clear D. The CDR3 consists of 14 residues. V shed 3 bases and J shed 4 bases, with 12 bases lying between them. CDR1 is SGHVS and CDR2 is FNYEAQ in the germline V gene. The CDR3 loop reads CASSLSRPGETQYF. CDR3 sequence (DNA): TGTGCCAGCAGCTTGAGTCGACCAGGAGAGACCCAGTACTTC.

This chain connects TRBV10-3 to TRBJ1-2; D not resolved. The CDR3 has 13 residues. Between the trimmed V and J ends, which lost 3 bases and 4 bases, there was a span of 9 bases. Germline CDR1 and CDR2: ENHRY and SYGVKD. The CDR3 DNA reads TGTGCCATCAGTGACGCTTCGGTCTATGGCTACACCTTC. Translation: CAISDASVYGYTF.

The rearrangement links TRBV14 to TRBJ2-3, with 7 bases identical to TRBD2. The CDR3 is made up of 16 amino acids. CDR1 and CDR2 from the germline V gene are SGHDN and FVKESK. The junction had 9 bases not matched to a gene; V was cut back by 4 bases and J by 2 bases. CDR3 protein: CASSPQGLLATDTQYF. The CDR3 nucleotides are TGTGCCAGCAGCCCTCAGGGACTACTGGCCACAGATACGCAGTATTTT.